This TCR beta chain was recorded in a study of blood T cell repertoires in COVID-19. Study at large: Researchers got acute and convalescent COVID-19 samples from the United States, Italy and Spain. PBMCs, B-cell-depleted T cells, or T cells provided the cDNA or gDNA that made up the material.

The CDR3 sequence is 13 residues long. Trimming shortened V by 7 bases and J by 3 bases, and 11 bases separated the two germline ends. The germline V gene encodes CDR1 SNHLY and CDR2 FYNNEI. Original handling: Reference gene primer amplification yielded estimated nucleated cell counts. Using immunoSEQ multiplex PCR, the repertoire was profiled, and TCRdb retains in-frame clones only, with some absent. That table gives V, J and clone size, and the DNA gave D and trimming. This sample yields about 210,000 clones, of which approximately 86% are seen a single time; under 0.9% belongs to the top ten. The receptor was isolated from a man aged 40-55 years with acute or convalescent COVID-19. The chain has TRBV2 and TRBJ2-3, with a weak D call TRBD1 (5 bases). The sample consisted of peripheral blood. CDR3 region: CASIKGWTDTQYF. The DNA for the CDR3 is TGTGCCAGCATTAAGGGGTGGACAGATACGCAGTATTTT. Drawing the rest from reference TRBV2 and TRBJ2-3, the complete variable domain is EPEVTQTPSHQVTQMGQEVILRCVPISNHLYFYWYRQILGQKVEFLVSFYNNEISEKSEIFDDQFSVERPDGSNFTLKIRSTKLEDSAMYFCASIKGWTDTQYFGPGTRLTVL.